Listed below are T cell receptor beta chains from one sample, sequenced in a study of response to subunit inactivated influenza vaccine. TCRdb reanalysed the RT-PCR reads using MiXCR and keeps one entry per CDR3 protein. Among approximately 500,000 distinct CDR3 sequences listed, 14% were seen once. This specimen consisted of PBMCs from blood, obtained roughly 13 days after vaccination. These receptors were collected from a man aged 50 or older who received an inactivated influenza vaccine. CDR3s include the opening cysteine and the closing phenylalanine or tryptophan. The D gene is left open where the match is weak. Rows may omit the clone size; those that give it use once, few, many or a size class.

size	D	V	J	DNA	CDR3
few	TRBD1	TRBV20-1	TRBJ1-5	TGCAGTGCACGGACAGGGGGAACGAATCAGCCCCAGCATTTT	CSARTGGTNQPQHF
.	TRBD1	TRBV18	TRBJ2-1	TGTGCCAGCTCAACAGACAGGGCCCATGAGCAGTTCTTC	CASSTDRAHEQFF
many	.	TRBV27	TRBJ2-7	TGTGCCAGCAGTTTAGGGGACGGACCCTACGAGCAGTACTTC	CASSLGDGPYEQYF
.	TRBD2	TRBV23-1	TRBJ2-7	TGCGCCAGCAGTCATCCGGGAGGGAACCACTACGAGCAGTACTTC	CASSHPGGNHYEQYF
.	.	TRBV6-5	TRBJ1-1	TGTGCCAGCAGTTACTCATACGGGGGAGGCACTGAAGCTTTCTTT	CASSYSYGGGTEAFF
.	TRBD1	TRBV6-1	TRBJ2-6	TGTGCCAGCAACTCTCCCCAACAGGGGTCTGGGGCCAACGTCCTGACTTTC	CASNSPQQGSGANVLTF
.	TRBD1	TRBV7-9	TRBJ1-1	TGTGCCAGCAGCTTAGTGGTGACAGGGGGTGCGGGCACTGAAGCTTTCTTT	CASSLVVTGGAGTEAFF
.	.	TRBV20-1	TRBJ2-3	TGCAGTGCTAAAGGACCCGTGGGGTTTGATACGCAGTATTTT	CSAKGPVGFDTQYF
.	.	TRBV5-1	TRBJ1-1	TGCGCCAGCAGCTTGACCGGGACTGGGAACACTGAAGCTTTCTTT	CASSLTGTGNTEAFF
many	.	TRBV5-6	TRBJ2-7	TGTGCCAGCAGCTTCTCCAGGGAGTACGAGCAGTACTTC	CASSFSREYEQYF
.	.	TRBV12-3/TRBV12-4	TRBJ1-6	TGTGCCAGCAGTCAGACACAGGGCTCTAATTCACCCCTCCACTTT	CASSQTQGSNSPLHF
once	TRBD2	TRBV30	TRBJ2-3	TGTGCCTGGAGCGAAGGGCTAGCGGGCTACACAGATACGCAGTATTTT	CAWSEGLAGYTDTQYF
.	TRBD1	TRBV29-1	TRBJ2-5	TGCAGCGTGGACAGGGCCGGAGAGACCCAGTACTTC	CSVDRAGETQYF
.	.	TRBV6-2/TRBV6-3	TRBJ2-7	TGTGCCAGCAGTCCCCGAGACTACAGCCTCCCCCACGAGCAGTACTTC	CASSPRDYSLPHEQYF
many	TRBD1	TRBV12-3/TRBV12-4	TRBJ2-3	TGTGCCAGCAGTGTTCAGGGGGTCGTAGGTGATACGCAGTATTTT	CASSVQGVVGDTQYF
many	TRBD1	TRBV7-9	TRBJ2-7	TGTGCCAGCAGTACAGGGGGCTTTGGGTACGAGCAGTACTTC	CASSTGGFGYEQYF
few	TRBD1	TRBV4-3	TRBJ1-2	TGCGCCAGCAGCCAAGATTTCGACAGGGCTTACTATGGCTACACCTTC	CASSQDFDRAYYGYTF
many	TRBD2	TRBV4-2	TRBJ2-7	TGTGCCAGCAGCCAAGCCTCTAGCGGGAGGGCCGGCGAGCAGTACTTC	CASSQASSGRAGEQYF
.	TRBD2	TRBV4-2	TRBJ2-5	TGTGCCAGCAGCCAAGCAGCATGGGCTAGCGGGGTTGCAGGGACCCAGTACTTC	CASSQAAWASGVAGTQYF
few	.	TRBV28	TRBJ1-1	TGTGCCAGCACTCCTCGGCTGAACACTGAAGCTTTCTTT	CASTPRLNTEAFF
.	TRBD1	TRBV5-1	TRBJ2-3	TGCGCCAGCAGCCCGGGACAGGGGGCCGCAGATACGCAGTATTTT	CASSPGQGAADTQYF
few	.	TRBV28	TRBJ2-7	TGTGCCAGCAGTTGGGCCAGGGGCCCTTCCGAGCAGTACTTC	CASSWARGPSEQYF
.	TRBD2	TRBV20-1	TRBJ2-3	TGCAGTGCTAGCAGGACTAGCGGAATGGGTAGCACAGATACGCAGTATTTT	CSASRTSGMGSTDTQYF
.	TRBD2	TRBV20-1	TRBJ2-1	TGCAGTGCTAGAGAACGACTTAGCGGGAGACGTTATTGGAATGAGCAGTTCTTC	CSARERLSGRRYWNEQFF
.	.	TRBV7-9	TRBJ1-4	TGTGCCAGCAGCTTAGGCGGAGGCGCGGAGGAAAAACTGTTTTTT	CASSLGGGAEEKLFF